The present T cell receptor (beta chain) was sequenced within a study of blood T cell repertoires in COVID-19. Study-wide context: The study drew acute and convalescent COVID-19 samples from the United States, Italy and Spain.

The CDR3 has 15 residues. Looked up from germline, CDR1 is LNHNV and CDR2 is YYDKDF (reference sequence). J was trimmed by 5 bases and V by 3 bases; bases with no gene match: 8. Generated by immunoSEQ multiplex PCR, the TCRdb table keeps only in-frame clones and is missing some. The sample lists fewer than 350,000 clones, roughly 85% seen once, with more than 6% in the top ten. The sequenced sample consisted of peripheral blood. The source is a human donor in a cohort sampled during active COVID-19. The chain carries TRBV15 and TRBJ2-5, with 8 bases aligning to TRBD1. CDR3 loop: CATSRAQGEMETQYF. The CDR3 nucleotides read TGTGCCACCAGCAGGGCACAGGGGGAGATGGAGACCCAGTACTTC. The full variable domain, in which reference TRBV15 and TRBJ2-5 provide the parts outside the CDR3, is DAMVIQNPRYQVTQFGKPVTLSCSQTLNHNVMYWYQQKSSQAPKLLFHYYDKDFNNEADTPDNFQSRRPNTSFCFLDIRSPGLGDTAMYLCATSRAQGEMETQYFGPGTRLLVL.